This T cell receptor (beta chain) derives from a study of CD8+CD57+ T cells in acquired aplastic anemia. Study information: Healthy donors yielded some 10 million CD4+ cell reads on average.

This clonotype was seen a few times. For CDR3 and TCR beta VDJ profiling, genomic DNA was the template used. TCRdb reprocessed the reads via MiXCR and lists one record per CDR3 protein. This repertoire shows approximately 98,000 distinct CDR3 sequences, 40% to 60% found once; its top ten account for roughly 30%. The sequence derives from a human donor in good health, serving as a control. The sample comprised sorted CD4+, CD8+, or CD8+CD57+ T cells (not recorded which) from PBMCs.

CDR3 in amino acids: CASSAPGQGREQYF. The CDR3 DNA reads TGTGCCAGCAGCGCTCCGGGACAGGGACGCGAGCAGTACTTC. The V and J genes are TRBV7-8 and TRBJ2-7; 9 bases map to TRBD1. Trimming cost V 5 bases and J 6 bases; bases outside gene matches: 8. The CDR3 runs to 14 residues. Germline loops: CDR1 SGHVS, CDR2 FQNEAQ.